The source of this TCR beta chain is a study of T cells after somatic rescue of genetic block. Profiling relied on immunoSEQ multiplex PCR, and the TCRdb table lists in-frame clones only, not all of them. The sample has tens of thousands of clones; around 96% are singletons. With 4 bases removed from V and 5 bases from J, the gap between germline ends came to 14 bases. CDR1 and CDR2 (germline): MNHNS, SASEGT. The CDR3 extends over 14 amino acids. This chain links TRBV6-1 with TRBJ1-2; D may be TRBD1 (5 bases). The specimen was peripheral blood mononuclear cells (PBMCs). The clonotype comes from a child less than two years old. The CDR3 is CASSAGTAPYGYTF. The CDR3 DNA reads TGTGCCAGCAGTGCCGGGACGGCACCGTATGGCTACACCTTC.